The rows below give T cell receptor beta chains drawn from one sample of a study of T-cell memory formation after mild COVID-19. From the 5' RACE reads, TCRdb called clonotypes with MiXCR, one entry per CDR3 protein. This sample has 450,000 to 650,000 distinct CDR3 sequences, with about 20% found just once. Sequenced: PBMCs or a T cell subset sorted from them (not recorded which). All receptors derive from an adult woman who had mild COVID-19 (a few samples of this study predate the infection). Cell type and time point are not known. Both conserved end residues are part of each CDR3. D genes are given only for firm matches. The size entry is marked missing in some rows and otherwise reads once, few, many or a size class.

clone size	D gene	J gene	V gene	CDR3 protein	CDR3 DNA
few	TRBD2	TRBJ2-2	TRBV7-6	CASSWTSGGTGELFF	TGTGCCAGCAGCTGGACTAGCGGGGGAACCGGGGAGCTGTTTTTT
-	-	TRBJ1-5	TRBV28	CASSFRGRHQPQHF	TGTGCCAGCAGTTTTCGGGGTCGTCATCAGCCCCAGCATTTT
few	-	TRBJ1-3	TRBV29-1	CSVTPGLHSGNTIYF	TGCAGCGTTACTCCGGGACTGCACTCTGGAAACACCATATATTTT
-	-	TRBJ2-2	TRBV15	CATSKGQFTGELFF	TGTGCCACCAGCAAGGGACAATTCACCGGGGAGCTGTTTTTT
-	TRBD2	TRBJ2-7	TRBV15	CATSRAPGLAGVSLDEQYF	TGTGCCACCAGCAGAGCTCCGGGACTAGCGGGAGTTTCTCTCGACGAGCAGTACTTC
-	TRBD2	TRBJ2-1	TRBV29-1	CSAGGLASYNEQFF	TGCAGCGCTGGGGGACTAGCGTCGTACAATGAGCAGTTCTTC
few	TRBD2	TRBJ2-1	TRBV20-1	CSPSSGGAFNEQFF	TGCAGTCCTTCGAGCGGGGGGGCTTTTAATGAGCAGTTCTTC
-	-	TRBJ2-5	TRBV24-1	CATSDPSTTQETQYF	TGTGCCACCAGTGATCCCTCGACTACTCAGGAGACCCAGTACTTC
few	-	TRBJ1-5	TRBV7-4	CASSLGSWEPQHF	TGTGCCAGCAGCTTAGGATCCTGGGAGCCCCAGCATTTT
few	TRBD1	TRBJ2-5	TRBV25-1	CASRATGAPETQYF	TGTGCCAGCAGAGCTACAGGGGCTCCGGAGACCCAGTACTTC
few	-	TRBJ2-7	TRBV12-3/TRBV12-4	CASSLGAQSEQYF	TGTGCCAGCAGTTTAGGGGCCCAGTCCGAGCAGTACTTC
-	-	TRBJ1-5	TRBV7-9	CASSLGRGDQPQHF	TGTGCCAGCAGCTTAGGGAGGGGGGATCAGCCCCAGCATTTT
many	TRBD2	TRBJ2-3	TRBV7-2	CASSQGLAGAGGTQYF	TGTGCCAGCAGCCAGGGACTAGCCGGGGCCGGGGGTACGCAGTATTTT
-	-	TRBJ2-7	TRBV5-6	CASSLEVVGYEQYF	TGTGCCAGCAGCTTGGAGGTGGTGGGGTACGAGCAGTACTTC
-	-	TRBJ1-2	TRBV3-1	CASGGRANYGYTF	TGTGCCAGCGGTGGCAGGGCCAACTATGGCTACACCTTC
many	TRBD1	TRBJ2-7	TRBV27	CASSFTGTGAYEQYF	TGTGCCAGCAGTTTCACCGGGACAGGGGCTTACGAGCAGTACTTC
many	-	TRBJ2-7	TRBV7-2	CASSSQGMSGSYEQYF	TGTGCCAGCAGCTCGCAGGGGATGTCGGGGTCCTACGAGCAGTACTTC
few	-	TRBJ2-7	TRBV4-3	CASSQDLLFYEQYF	TGCGCCAGCAGCCAAGATCTCCTCTTCTACGAGCAGTACTTC
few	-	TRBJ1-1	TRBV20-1	CSAPGLLNTEAFF	TGCAGTGCCCCTGGGTTATTGAACACTGAAGCTTTCTTT
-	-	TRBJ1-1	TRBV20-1	CSANNGATEAFF	TGCAGTGCCAATAACGGGGCCACTGAAGCTTTCTTT
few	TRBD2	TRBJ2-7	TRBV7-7	CASSPLGTSFDEQYF	TGTGCTAGCAGCCCCCTCGGGACTAGCTTCGACGAGCAGTACTTC
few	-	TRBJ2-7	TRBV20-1	CSARGGEDYGEQYF	TGCAGTGCTAGAGGAGGAGAGGACTACGGCGAGCAGTACTTC
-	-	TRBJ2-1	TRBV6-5	CASRHYSGTPNNEQFF	TGTGCCAGCAGGCACTACTCCGGGACACCGAACAATGAGCAGTTCTTC
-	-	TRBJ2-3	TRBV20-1	CSARAPGLFTDTQYF	TGCAGTGCTAGAGCACCGGGCCTTTTCACAGATACGCAGTATTTT
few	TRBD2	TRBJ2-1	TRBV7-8	CASSPSGSGNEQFF	TGTGCCAGCAGCCCAAGCGGGAGTGGCAATGAGCAGTTCTTC
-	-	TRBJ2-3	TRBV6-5	CASSYSTSNTDTQYF	TGTGCCAGCAGTTACTCGACATCCAACACAGATACGCAGTATTTT
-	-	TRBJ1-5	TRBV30	CAWSDKSLGANQPQHF	TGTGCCTGGAGTGACAAGAGTCTCGGGGCGAATCAGCCCCAGCATTTT
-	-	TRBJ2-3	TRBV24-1	CATSDTASTDTQYF	TGTGCCACCAGCGACACAGCTAGCACAGATACGCAGTATTTT
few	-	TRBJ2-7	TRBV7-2	CASSPASGRSYEQYF	TGTGCCAGCAGCCCAGCCTCCGGAAGGTCCTACGAGCAGTACTTC
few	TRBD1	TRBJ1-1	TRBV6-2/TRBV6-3	CASSSRGTGNTEAFF	TGTGCCAGCAGTTCACGAGGGACAGGGAACACTGAAGCTTTCTTT
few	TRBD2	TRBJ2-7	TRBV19	CASSVLAGGLLGAEQYF	TGTGCCAGTAGTGTGCTAGCGGGAGGTCTCCTCGGGGCCGAGCAGTACTTC
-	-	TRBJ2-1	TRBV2	CASSEIEGGAYNEQFF	TGTGCCAGCAGTGAAATAGAGGGGGGGGCATACAATGAGCAGTTCTTC
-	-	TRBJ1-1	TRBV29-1	CSVVVAETEAFF	TGCAGCGTTGTGGTCGCGGAGACTGAAGCTTTCTTT
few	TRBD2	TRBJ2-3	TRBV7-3	CASSPAASGTSRDTQYF	TGTGCCAGCAGCCCGGCGGCTAGCGGGACCTCAAGGGATACGCAGTATTTT
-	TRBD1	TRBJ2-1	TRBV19	CASSLPGQVARNEQFF	TGTGCCAGTAGTTTACCGGGACAGGTAGCCAGGAATGAGCAGTTCTTC